The 9 T cell receptor beta chains presented below share a single source sample, sequenced in a study of vaccination and CD4 T cells after COVID-19. Treatment denoted: approximately nine-day PBMC culture with coronavirus spike peptide pools or control peptides (ViraFEST assay). No antigen is known for these receptors. The Oncomine TCR Beta short-read assay generated sequence data from the DNA of cultured CD4+ T cells. TCRdb itself ran the PCR reads through MiXCR, one entry per CDR3 protein. The sample includes around 25,000 distinct CDR3 sequences, about 46% of them seen just once. Sequenced material: CD4+ T cells from blood, cultured in vitro. The source of these receptors is a human donor who had recovered from COVID-19.

V is TRBV11-3 and J is TRBJ2-5; 7 bases line up with TRBD1. The CDR3 is 12 residues long. In germline, CDR1 is SGHNT, CDR2 YENEEA. The V segment lost 3 bases and the J segment 7 bases; nucleotides outside the gene matches: 2. The CDR3 DNA reads as TGTGCCAGCAGCTTCGGGGACAGGACCCAGTACTTC. The encoded protein is CASSFGDRTQYF.

The chain employs TRBV6-1 and TRBJ2-4; 8 bases are a match to TRBD2. This CDR3 spans 16 amino acids. Germline loops: CDR1 MNHNS, CDR2 SASEGT. J was trimmed by 2 bases and V by 0 bases; bases with no gene match: 3. The DNA for the CDR3 is TGTGCCAGCAGTGAAGCCCCTAGCGGGTCCAAAAACATTCAGTACTTC. It translates to CASSEAPSGSKNIQYF.

The chain couples TRBV29-1 to TRBJ1-1; TRBD1 is a possible D gene (6 bases). Germline V gene data show CDR1 as SQVTM and CDR2 as ANQGSEA. This CDR3 contains 16 residues. Deletions cut 2 bases from V and 5 bases from J, with 21 bases between. CDR3 residues: CSVELQLSRDKTEAFF. CDR3 in DNA: TGCAGCGTTGAACTACAACTATCCCGGGACAAAACTGAAGCTTTCTTT.

This clonotype has only a few counts. CDR3 in DNA: TGCAGTGCGGGGAGGAGGGGGCCCCACAATGAGCAGTTCTTC. Translation gives CSAGRRGPHNEQFF. V and J are TRBV20-1 and TRBJ2-1, with D possibly TRBD1 on 7 matching bases. Germline loops: CDR1 DFQATT, CDR2 SNEGSKA (reference sequence). CDR3 size: 14 residues. Trimming pared 6 bases from V and 5 bases from J, leaving 17 bases between.

The V and J genes are TRBV7-7 and TRBJ2-3, with TRBD2 identical over 12 bases. The CDR3 spans 15 residues. Germline loops: CDR1 SSHAT, CDR2 FNYEAQ (reference sequence). Trimming cost V 3 bases and J 3 bases; bases outside gene matches: 1. CDR3 nucleotides: TGTGCCAGCAGCTTGACTAGCGGGGGTACAGATACGCAGTATTTT. This translates into CASSLTSGGTDTQYF.

The chain combines TRBV6-2 or TRBV6-3 with TRBJ1-1; the D gene is possibly TRBD1 (6 bases). This CDR3 has 16 residues. Germline V lookup: CDR1 MNHEY, CDR2 SVGEGT. Between the trimmed V and J ends, which lost 3 bases and 4 bases, there was a span of 18 bases. In nucleotides, the CDR3 is TGTGCCAGCAGTTATGGGCAGGGGAACGGGGGCACTGAAGCTTTCTTT. Translating it yields CASSYGQGNGGTEAFF.

This clonotype came up a few times. The chain uses TRBV27 and TRBJ2-1, with 12 positions matching TRBD1. Per germline, CDR1 MNHEY and CDR2 SMNVEV (reference sequence). Losses at the gene ends were 0 bases for V and 8 bases for J; bases not matched to a gene: 5. The CDR3 sequence is 16 residues long. The CDR3 sequence is CASSLSGTGGAYEQFF. The CDR3 nucleotides are TGTGCCAGCAGTTTATCGGGGACAGGGGGCGCCTATGAGCAGTTCTTC.

This clonotype turned up a few times. V is TRBV5-1 and J is TRBJ2-7, with TRBD2 matching over 13 bases. CDR1 SGHRS and CDR2 YFSETQ come from the germline V gene. V shed 4 bases and J 4 bases; nucleotides not matched to a gene: 14. This CDR3 comprises 18 residues. The CDR3 loop is CASSAPGLAGLKMYEQYF. In DNA form, the CDR3 reads TGCGCCAGCAGCGCGCCGGGACTAGCGGGGCTCAAGATGTACGAGCAGTACTTC. The variable domain in full, with the rest retrieved from reference TRBV5-1 and TRBJ2-7, is KAGVTQTPRYLIKTRGQQVTLSCSPISGHRSVSWYQQTPGQGLQFLFEYFSETQRNKGNFPGRFSGRQFSNSRSEMNVSTLELGDSALYLCASSAPGLAGLKMYEQYFGPGTRLTVT.

This clonotype was seen a handful of times. J is TRBJ2-7 and V is TRBV20-1; 8 bases map to TRBD2. With V trimmed by 5 bases and J by 3 bases, 6 bases remained unmatched. The CDR3 length is 13 residues. Germline assignment: CDR1 DFQATT and CDR2 SNEGSKA (reference sequence). CDR3 amino acids: CSARSGTSYEQYF. CDR3 nucleotide sequence: TGCAGTGCTCGATCGGGGACTAGCTACGAGCAGTACTTC.